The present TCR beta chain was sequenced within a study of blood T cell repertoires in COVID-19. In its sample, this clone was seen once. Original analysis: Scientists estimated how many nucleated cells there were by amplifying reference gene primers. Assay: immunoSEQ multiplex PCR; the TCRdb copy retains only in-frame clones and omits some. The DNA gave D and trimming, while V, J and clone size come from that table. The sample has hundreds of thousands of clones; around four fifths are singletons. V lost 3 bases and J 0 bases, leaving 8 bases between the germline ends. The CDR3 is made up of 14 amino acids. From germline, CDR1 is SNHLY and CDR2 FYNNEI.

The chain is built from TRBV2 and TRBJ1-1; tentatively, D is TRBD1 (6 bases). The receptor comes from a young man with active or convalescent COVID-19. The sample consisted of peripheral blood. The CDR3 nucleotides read TGTGCCAGCAGTGAGCAGGGGATGAACACTGAAGCTTTCTTT. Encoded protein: CASSEQGMNTEAFF.